This T cell receptor (beta chain) appears in the sequencing data of a study of Ad26.COV2.S vaccination and SARS-CoV-2 variants. Study findings and constraints: Spike-specific TCR breadth was greater after Ad26.COV2.S than placebo.

Sequenced by immunoSEQ multiplex PCR; TCRdb stores in-frame clones only, minus some. The table includes roughly 350,000 clones, more than 75% detected once. The V gene lost 1 base and the J gene lost 5 bases, with 11 bases spanning the gap. The CDR3 covers 14 residues. In germline, CDR1 is LGHDT, CDR2 YNNKEL (reference sequence). For this clone: Its antigen is currently unknown.

Sample treatment: 15 to 20 received Ad26.COV2.S at low or high dose, single or two shots; a few received placebo; per-sample allocation not given. Collection of samples fell on day 63 after the first vaccine or placebo injection. Sequenced material: peripheral blood, taken in a trial of Ad26.COV2.S vaccine versus placebo. This TCR was sampled from a person between 18 and 60 years old who received the Ad26.COV2.S COVID-19 vaccine or a placebo. The chain links TRBV3-1 (or the pseudogene TRBV3-2) to TRBJ1-2, with D maybe TRBD1 (6 bases). The DNA for the CDR3 is TGTGCCAGCAGCCAAGGGCGGGGGGCGTATGGCTACACCTTC. Amino acid sequence: CASSQGRGAYGYTF.